A selection of T cell receptor beta chains follows, all from one sample in a study of T cell responses to AZD1222 COVID-19 vaccine. Clones were read by immunoSEQ multiplex PCR, and TCRdb kept only the in-frame ones, dropping some. The table lists 110,000 to 150,000 clones, approximately 85% of them singletons. The material was peripheral blood, obtained on day 0 of AZD1222 vaccination. These receptor sequences come from an adult in good health. CDR3s include the opening cysteine and the closing phenylalanine or tryptophan. The D gene is left open where the match is weak. A clone size is listed for some rows: how often the clone was seen (once, few, many), or a class if it is expanded.

NA	NA	TRBJ2-1	TRBV24-1	TGTGCCACCAGTGCGCACGCCGGCCCCTACAATGAGCAGTTCTTC	CATSAHAGPYNEQFF
NA	TRBD2	TRBJ2-7	TRBV6-2/TRBV6-3	TGTGCCAGCAGTTGGTTAGCGGGAGGATCCTACGAGCAGTACTTC	CASSWLAGGSYEQYF
NA	TRBD2	TRBJ2-7	TRBV27	TGTGCCAGCCACTTTAGCGGGAGGTTGGGGGAGCAGTACTTC	CASHFSGRLGEQYF
NA	NA	TRBJ1-1	TRBV27	TGTGCCAGCAGTTTTGACAGGATGAACACTGAAGCTTTCTTT	CASSFDRMNTEAFF
NA	NA	TRBJ1-6	TRBV30	TGTGCCTGGAGACCCCTTTCAAATAATTCACCCCTCCACTTT	CAWRPLSNNSPLHF
NA	TRBD1	TRBJ1-2	TRBV10-2	TGCGCCAGCATATCCCCGACAGGGACTTCCTATGGCTACACCTTC	CASISPTGTSYGYTF
NA	NA	TRBJ1-3	TRBV19	TGTGCCAGTAGTATGGGGCCTATCTCTGGAAACACCATATATTTT	CASSMGPISGNTIYF
NA	NA	TRBJ1-6	TRBV9	TGTGCCAGCAGCGTGGATCAAGCCAGGGCCCCCCTCCACTTT	CASSVDQARAPLHF
NA	NA	TRBJ2-1	TRBV13	TGTGCCAGCAGCTTAGGCCCAACCCTCAATGAGCAGTTCTTC	CASSLGPTLNEQFF
NA	NA	TRBJ2-6	TRBV11-3	TGTGCCAGCAGCTTAGGTACCTCTGGGGCCAACGTCCTGACTTTC	CASSLGTSGANVLTF
NA	TRBD1	TRBJ1-4	TRBV2	TGTGCCAGCAAAACAGGGGGCGATGAAAAACTGTTTTTT	CASKTGGDEKLFF
NA	TRBD1	TRBJ1-5	TRBV6-5	TGTGCCAGCAGTTTGGTGGGACAGGTCAATCAGCCCCAGCATTTT	CASSLVGQVNQPQHF
NA	NA	TRBJ2-3	TRBV24-1	TGTGCCACCAGTGAACAGGGTGGCACAGATACGCAGTATTTT	CATSEQGGTDTQYF
NA	NA	TRBJ1-1	TRBV7-2	TGTGCCAGCAGCTTTAATATGAACACTGAAGCTTTCTTT	CASSFNMNTEAFF
NA	NA	TRBJ2-7	TRBV18	TGTGCCAGCTCACCGGGGGCCCAATACGAGCAGTACTTC	CASSPGAQYEQYF
NA	NA	TRBJ1-5	TRBV7-8	TGTGCCAGCAGCTTTGAAGGGAGGGGGCAGCCCCAGCATTTT	CASSFEGRGQPQHF
NA	NA	TRBJ1-6	TRBV6-5	TGTGCCAGCAAGGAGGGGGGCGGTTCACCCCTCCACTTT	CASKEGGGSPLHF
NA	TRBD1	TRBJ1-1	TRBV27	TGTGCCAGCACCAAAGGACAGGGGGCGCCTGGCACTGAAGCTTTCTTT	CASTKGQGAPGTEAFF
NA	TRBD2	TRBJ2-5	TRBV2	TGTGCCAGCAGTGAAATTAGCGGGGGCGAAGAGACCCAGTACTTC	CASSEISGGEETQYF
NA	NA	TRBJ2-3	TRBV28	TGTGCCAGCAGTAACGCGGGGTCCCCAGATACGCAGTATTTT	CASSNAGSPDTQYF
NA	NA	TRBJ2-1	TRBV5-1	TGCGCCAGCATCCAATACAATGAGCAGTTCTTC	CASIQYNEQFF
NA	NA	TRBJ2-3	TRBV27	TGTGCCAGCAGTAGTGCAGGCCCCACAGATACGCAGTATTTT	CASSSAGPTDTQYF
NA	NA	TRBJ1-1	TRBV12-3/TRBV12-4	TGTGCCAGCAGTTTTTTGGGAGGCACTGAAGCTTTCTTT	CASSFLGGTEAFF
NA	NA	TRBJ1-1	TRBV27	TGTGCCAGCACCCCGGGAGGGAACACTGAAGCTTTCTTT	CASTPGGNTEAFF
NA	TRBD2	TRBJ2-1	TRBV27	TGTGCCAGCAGCCCTAGCGGCGGGCACTCCTACAATGAGCAGTTCTTC	CASSPSGGHSYNEQFF
NA	NA	TRBJ1-3	TRBV28	TGTGCCAGCAGTTTAACGACCCTCTCTGGAAACACCATATATTTT	CASSLTTLSGNTIYF
NA	NA	TRBJ1-4	TRBV19	TGTGCCAGTACTCACAGAGCAACTAATGAAAAACTGTTTTTT	CASTHRATNEKLFF
few	NA	TRBJ1-1	TRBV19	TGTGCCAGTAGTATACGACAGTACCGGGTGAACACTGAAGCTTTCTTT	CASSIRQYRVNTEAFF
NA	NA	TRBJ2-5	TRBV6-5	TGTGCCAGCAGTTACCTGGGGGACGAATACCAAGAGACCCAGTACTTC	CASSYLGDEYQETQYF
NA	NA	TRBJ1-5	TRBV19	TGTGCCACTAGGCCTCGACACATGGATCAGCCCCAGCATTTT	CATRPRHMDQPQHF
NA	NA	TRBJ1-2	TRBV12-3/TRBV12-4	TGTGCCAGCAGCTATGACAGCTTATCGGGCTACACCTTC	CASSYDSLSGYTF
NA	NA	TRBJ2-2	TRBV5-1	TGCGCCAGCAGCCCCCACTCGGGGACGGAGAGCACCGGGGAGCTGTTTTTT	CASSPHSGTESTGELFF
NA	TRBD2	TRBJ2-4	TRBV3-1/TRBV3-2	TGTGCCAGCAGCCGAAGAACGGGACTAGCGGGACTTCAGTACTTC	CASSRRTGLAGLQYF
NA	TRBD2	TRBJ2-7	TRBV3-1/TRBV3-2	TGTGCCAGCAGCCTCGGGGGGGCCAGTTACGAGCAGTACTTC	CASSLGGASYEQYF
NA	NA	TRBJ1-1	TRBV27	TGTGCCAGCAGTTTACTCGGCAGTGAAGCTTTCTTT	CASSLLGSEAFF
NA	TRBD1	TRBJ1-1	TRBV12-5	TGTGCTAGTGGTTTGGTACTAATGGCAGGGGGCGATTTGGACACTGAAGCTTTCTTT	CASGLVLMAGGDLDTEAFF
NA	TRBD2	TRBJ2-3	TRBV5-4	TGTGCCAGCAGCTCCGGACTAGCGGGAGGGCTAGATACGCAGTATTTT	CASSSGLAGGLDTQYF
NA	NA	TRBJ1-1	TRBV21-1	TGTGCCAGCAGCTGCAGGGTCGCTGAAGCTTTCTTT	CASSCRVAEAFF
once	TRBD1	TRBJ1-2	TRBV6-6	TGTGCCAGCAGTTATAACCAGGGGGCAGCGGGGGGCTACACCTTC	CASSYNQGAAGGYTF
NA	NA	TRBJ1-1	TRBV11-2	TGTGCCAGCAGCGCCTTAGCCAGGGACACTGAAGCTTTCTTT	CASSALARDTEAFF
NA	TRBD2	TRBJ2-3	TRBV10-1	TGCGCCAGCAGTTTCACCGGGACTAAACACACAGATACGCAGTATTTT	CASSFTGTKHTDTQYF
NA	NA	TRBJ2-2	TRBV19	TGTGCCAGTATGGGGCCAGTCGGGGAGCTGTTTTTT	CASMGPVGELFF
few	NA	TRBJ1-1	TRBV27	TGTGCCAGCAGTTTATCGAGTTTTGCAGAGATGAACACTGAAGCTTTCTTT	CASSLSSFAEMNTEAFF
once	TRBD1	TRBJ1-2	TRBV7-9	TGTGCCAGCAGCCCAAGACAGGGGACCTATGGCTACACCTTC	CASSPRQGTYGYTF
NA	NA	TRBJ1-4	TRBV19	TGTGCCAGTACCACCCCCCGGGGTACTAATGAAAAACTGTTTTTT	CASTTPRGTNEKLFF
NA	NA	TRBJ1-1	TRBV5-1	TGCGCCAGCAGCGTGGACGGCTGGAACAGGGAAGCTTTCTTT	CASSVDGWNREAFF
NA	NA	TRBJ2-3	TRBV30	TGTGCCTGGAGTAGAGGGACTAGCACAGATACGCAGTATTTT	CAWSRGTSTDTQYF
NA	NA	TRBJ2-7	TRBV4-2	TGTGCCAGCAGCCCTAACTGGGTCGGGGGCTACGAGCAGTACTTC	CASSPNWVGGYEQYF
NA	NA	TRBJ1-1	TRBV3-1/TRBV3-2	TGTGCCAGCAGCCAAGACGGGAACACTGAAGCTTTCTTT	CASSQDGNTEAFF
NA	NA	TRBJ2-7	TRBV3-1/TRBV3-2	TGTGCCAGCAGTGAAGTTGGCTACGAGCAGTACTTC	CASSEVGYEQYF
NA	NA	TRBJ1-4	TRBV4-2	TGTGCCAGCAGCCCCAGGGTGGGGCTCGATACTAATGAAAAACTGTTTTTT	CASSPRVGLDTNEKLFF
NA	TRBD1	TRBJ2-3	TRBV10-3	TGTGCCACCCGGACAGGGACTAGCACAGATACGCAGTATTTT	CATRTGTSTDTQYF
NA	NA	TRBJ1-1	TRBV15	TGTGCCACCAGCAGAGATGGAGGTACTAGAGGCACTGAAGCTTTCTTT	CATSRDGGTRGTEAFF